This paragraph covers one TCR beta chain sequence. These data originate in a study of blood T cell repertoires in COVID-19. TCRdb's table, derived via immunoSEQ multiplex PCR, lists solely in-frame clones and lacks some. The data hold approximately 180,000 clones, with 88% observed a single time. The CDR3 extends over 14 amino acids. Germline-derived CDR1 and CDR2 are LGHNA and YSLEER. Trimming shortened V by 0 bases and J by 4 bases, and 10 bases separated the two germline ends. The clonotype comes from a human donor in a cohort sampled during active COVID-19. Sequencing was carried out using peripheral blood. This rearrangement joins TRBV4-3 to TRBJ2-7; D might be TRBD2 (5 bases). The CDR3 nucleotides are TGCGCCAGCAGCCAAGACGCCGGCGGGTACGAGCAGTACTTC. It codes for CASSQDAGGYEQYF.